These T cell receptor beta chains were read from a single sample in a study of memory CD4+ T cells and cytomegalovirus serostatus. TCRdb's table, derived via immunoSEQ multiplex PCR, lists solely in-frame clones and lacks some. The sample includes some 35,000 clones, around 79% seen only once; the top ten take approximately 5.3%. The source material was memory CD4+ T cells from blood. The receptors stem from an adult in good health and CMV-seropositive. CDR3s include the opening cysteine and the closing phenylalanine or tryptophan. The D gene is left open where the match is weak. Some rows mark clone size as missing; the rest say once, few, many or name a class of expanded clone.

clone_size: once; v_call: TRBV19; d_call: TRBD1; j_call: TRBJ2-6; cdr3_nt: TGTGCCAGTAGTATATACAGGGGCGACTCTGGGGCCAACGTCCTGACTTTC; cdr3_aa: CASSIYRGDSGANVLTF
clone_size: -; v_call: TRBV5-5; d_call: -; j_call: TRBJ1-5; cdr3_nt: TGTGCCAGCAGCTTGGAGGGTACCCAGCCCCAGCATTTT; cdr3_aa: CASSLEGTQPQHF
clone_size: -; v_call: TRBV6-6; d_call: -; j_call: TRBJ1-5; cdr3_nt: TGTGCCAGCAGTTACGTGCGGGAGCAGCCCCAGCATTTT; cdr3_aa: CASSYVREQPQHF
clone_size: -; v_call: TRBV11-1; d_call: -; j_call: TRBJ1-1; cdr3_nt: TGTGCCAGCAGCTTCCCCCATGAAGCTTTCTTT; cdr3_aa: CASSFPHEAFF
clone_size: -; v_call: TRBV7-2; d_call: TRBD1; j_call: TRBJ1-5; cdr3_nt: TGTGCCAGCAGTATGACAGGGGGCCGGAATCAGCCCCAGCATTTT; cdr3_aa: CASSMTGGRNQPQHF
clone_size: few; v_call: TRBV7-9; d_call: TRBD1; j_call: TRBJ2-7; cdr3_nt: TGTGCCAGCAGCTTAACAGGGGACTCCTACGAGCAGTACTTC; cdr3_aa: CASSLTGDSYEQYF
clone_size: -; v_call: TRBV18; d_call: -; j_call: TRBJ1-1; cdr3_nt: TGTGCCAGCTCATCCACACAGGGTCTGACTGAAGCTTTCTTT; cdr3_aa: CASSSTQGLTEAFF
clone_size: few; v_call: TRBV7-2; d_call: -; j_call: TRBJ1-1; cdr3_nt: TGTGCCAGCAGGTTTACAGGGACGACTGAAGCTTTCTTT; cdr3_aa: CASRFTGTTEAFF
clone_size: -; v_call: TRBV19; d_call: TRBD1; j_call: TRBJ1-5; cdr3_nt: TGTGCCAGTAGTCCGGGGACAGGCGTTCAGCCCCAGCATTTT; cdr3_aa: CASSPGTGVQPQHF
clone_size: -; v_call: TRBV2; d_call: -; j_call: TRBJ1-3; cdr3_nt: TGTGCCAGCAGTGAGGCCCTCTCTGGAAACACCATATATTTT; cdr3_aa: CASSEALSGNTIYF
clone_size: few; v_call: TRBV7-2; d_call: -; j_call: TRBJ1-4; cdr3_nt: TGTGCCAGCAGCTCCGCGCGGTCTAATGAAAAACTGTTTTTT; cdr3_aa: CASSSARSNEKLFF
clone_size: -; v_call: TRBV6-6; d_call: -; j_call: TRBJ1-1; cdr3_nt: TGTGCCAGCAGTTACTCACTGGGGGGAACTGAAGCTTTCTTT; cdr3_aa: CASSYSLGGTEAFF
clone_size: once; v_call: TRBV7-8; d_call: TRBD2; j_call: TRBJ2-1; cdr3_nt: TGTGCCAGCAGCCTTTTAGCGGGAGCGTTTACTGAGCAGTTCTTC; cdr3_aa: CASSLLAGAFTEQFF
clone_size: -; v_call: TRBV7-9; d_call: TRBD1; j_call: TRBJ2-1; cdr3_nt: TGTGCCAGCAGCTACCAGGGGGTAGGTTACAATGAGCAGTTCTTC; cdr3_aa: CASSYQGVGYNEQFF
clone_size: -; v_call: TRBV28; d_call: -; j_call: TRBJ2-5; cdr3_nt: TGTGCCAGCGGGTACCAAGAGACCCAGTACTTC; cdr3_aa: CASGYQETQYF
clone_size: -; v_call: TRBV11-2; d_call: TRBD1; j_call: TRBJ2-1; cdr3_nt: TGTGCCAGCAGCTTCCCCGGGACAGGGGGCAATGAGCAGTTCTTC; cdr3_aa: CASSFPGTGGNEQFF
clone_size: -; v_call: TRBV25-1; d_call: -; j_call: TRBJ1-3; cdr3_nt: TGTGCCAGCAGTGAATCAAAAGGGTTTGGAAACACCATATATTTT; cdr3_aa: CASSESKGFGNTIYF
clone_size: -; v_call: TRBV15; d_call: -; j_call: TRBJ1-5; cdr3_nt: TGTGCCACCAGCAGAGGGGGGGGCAATCAGCCCCAGCATTTT; cdr3_aa: CATSRGGGNQPQHF
clone_size: -; v_call: TRBV7-2; d_call: TRBD2; j_call: TRBJ2-7; cdr3_nt: TGTGCCAGCAGCCCGAAGGGACTAGCGGGGGACGAGCAGTACTTC; cdr3_aa: CASSPKGLAGDEQYF
clone_size: -; v_call: TRBV6-1; d_call: -; j_call: TRBJ2-3; cdr3_nt: TGTGCCAGCAGTGAAACAGCTAGCACAGATACGCAGTATTTT; cdr3_aa: CASSETASTDTQYF
clone_size: once; v_call: TRBV21-1; d_call: -; j_call: TRBJ2-7; cdr3_nt: TGTGCCAGCAGCGTGGACAGGGGAAGCTACGAGCAGTACTTC; cdr3_aa: CASSVDRGSYEQYF
clone_size: few; v_call: TRBV5-6; d_call: -; j_call: TRBJ2-4; cdr3_nt: TGTGCCAGCAGCTTGGGCCCGCCGGTGGGGATAGCCAAAAACATTCAGTACTTC; cdr3_aa: CASSLGPPVGIAKNIQYF
clone_size: -; v_call: TRBV7-3; d_call: TRBD1; j_call: TRBJ1-2; cdr3_nt: TGTGCCAGCAGCGAAACAGGGGTCGAAGGCTACACCTTC; cdr3_aa: CASSETGVEGYTF
clone_size: -; v_call: TRBV5-6; d_call: -; j_call: TRBJ2-7; cdr3_nt: TGTGCCAGCAGCTTGGCTGTGGGATCCCTCGAGCAGTACTTC; cdr3_aa: CASSLAVGSLEQYF
clone_size: once; v_call: TRBV6-5; d_call: -; j_call: TRBJ2-7; cdr3_nt: TGTGCCAGCAGTTACGGACGCGAGCAGTACTTC; cdr3_aa: CASSYGREQYF
clone_size: -; v_call: TRBV7-2; d_call: TRBD1; j_call: TRBJ1-4; cdr3_nt: TGTGCCAGCAGCTCGCGACAGGGAAATGAAAAACTGTTTTTT; cdr3_aa: CASSSRQGNEKLFF
clone_size: -; v_call: TRBV6-5; d_call: -; j_call: TRBJ2-3; cdr3_nt: TGTGCCAGCAGCGTCTCGGGACACCTCACAGATACGCAGTATTTT; cdr3_aa: CASSVSGHLTDTQYF
clone_size: once; v_call: TRBV7-3; d_call: -; j_call: TRBJ2-3; cdr3_nt: TGTGCCAGCAGCTCGACCGGGTCCACAGATACGCAGTATTTT; cdr3_aa: CASSSTGSTDTQYF
clone_size: -; v_call: TRBV28; d_call: -; j_call: TRBJ2-7; cdr3_nt: TGTGCCAGCAGTGGGGCGGTAGGCGAGCAGTACTTC; cdr3_aa: CASSGAVGEQYF
clone_size: -; v_call: TRBV6-6; d_call: TRBD1; j_call: TRBJ1-5; cdr3_nt: TGTGCCAGCACTTTAGGACAGGGCGGTCAGCCCCAGCATTTT; cdr3_aa: CASTLGQGGQPQHF
clone_size: -; v_call: TRBV23-1; d_call: -; j_call: TRBJ1-1; cdr3_nt: TGCGCCAGCAGGGAGGGTGGATACACTGAAGCTTTCTTT; cdr3_aa: CASREGGYTEAFF
clone_size: -; v_call: TRBV5-5; d_call: TRBD1; j_call: TRBJ2-5; cdr3_nt: TGTGCCAGCAGCTTTACAGGGGGCGCGGAGACCCAGTACTTC; cdr3_aa: CASSFTGGAETQYF
clone_size: -; v_call: TRBV18; d_call: -; j_call: TRBJ2-2; cdr3_nt: TGTGCCAGCTCACCACCGACAGGCGCAGGGGGGGACACCGGGGAGCTGTTTTTT; cdr3_aa: CASSPPTGAGGDTGELFF
clone_size: -; v_call: TRBV28; d_call: TRBD1; j_call: TRBJ2-7; cdr3_nt: TGTGCCAGCAGCGGGACAGGGGCTCTTTACGAGCAGTACTTC; cdr3_aa: CASSGTGALYEQYF
clone_size: few; v_call: TRBV4-3; d_call: -; j_call: TRBJ1-3; cdr3_nt: TGCGCCAGCAGCCAAGGGGAGGCTGGAAACACCATATATTTT; cdr3_aa: CASSQGEAGNTIYF
clone_size: -; v_call: TRBV29-1; d_call: TRBD1; j_call: TRBJ2-3; cdr3_nt: TGCAGCGTTGACGCCGGGACAGGAGGTACGCAGTATTTT; cdr3_aa: CSVDAGTGGTQYF
clone_size: -; v_call: TRBV1; d_call: -; j_call: TRBJ1-2; cdr3_nt: TGCACCAGCAGCCAAGGGGTCAGAAACTATGGCTACACCTTC; cdr3_aa: CTSSQGVRNYGYTF
clone_size: -; v_call: TRBV2; d_call: TRBD2; j_call: TRBJ2-5; cdr3_nt: TGTGCCAGCAGACCAGACCGGGCGGGAGGCGAAGAGACCCAGTACTTC; cdr3_aa: CASRPDRAGGEETQYF
clone_size: once; v_call: TRBV28; d_call: -; j_call: TRBJ2-7; cdr3_nt: TGTGCCAGCAGTCCCCCAGTGGGAGGAGGTTACGAGCAGTACTTC; cdr3_aa: CASSPPVGGGYEQYF
clone_size: -; v_call: TRBV7-9; d_call: -; j_call: TRBJ1-2; cdr3_nt: TGTGCCAGCACCGCTCCCCGGGGACGGAGCTTCTATGGCTACACCTTC; cdr3_aa: CASTAPRGRSFYGYTF
clone_size: -; v_call: TRBV5-1; d_call: -; j_call: TRBJ1-1; cdr3_nt: TGCGCCAGCAGCTTGTTTCCCGGGGACGAAGCTTTCTTT; cdr3_aa: CASSLFPGDEAFF
clone_size: -; v_call: TRBV5-6; d_call: TRBD1; j_call: TRBJ1-2; cdr3_nt: TGTGCCAGCAGCCCGGGACAGGGTTCCTATGGCTACACCTTC; cdr3_aa: CASSPGQGSYGYTF
clone_size: -; v_call: TRBV6-1; d_call: -; j_call: TRBJ2-1; cdr3_nt: TGTGCCAGCAGTGAAGCGCTTCAGGGGGGTGAGCAGTTCTTC; cdr3_aa: CASSEALQGGEQFF
clone_size: once; v_call: TRBV14; d_call: -; j_call: TRBJ2-1; cdr3_nt: TGTGCCAGCAGCCAAACGACCTTCCCGGGGCAGTTCTTC; cdr3_aa: CASSQTTFPGQFF
clone_size: medium-sized; v_call: TRBV28; d_call: TRBD2; j_call: TRBJ2-5; cdr3_nt: TGTGCCAGCAGTAATAGCGGGGGGGAGACCCAGTACTTC; cdr3_aa: CASSNSGGETQYF
clone_size: -; v_call: TRBV5-4; d_call: TRBD2; j_call: TRBJ2-1; cdr3_nt: TGTGCCAGCAGCCCCGGGACTAGCGGGGGGGTAGACAATGAGCAGTTCTTC; cdr3_aa: CASSPGTSGGVDNEQFF
clone_size: -; v_call: TRBV19; d_call: -; j_call: TRBJ1-1; cdr3_nt: TGTGCCAGTAGTTTGCGACAGCTAAGCACTGAAGCTTTCTTT; cdr3_aa: CASSLRQLSTEAFF
clone_size: -; v_call: TRBV29-1; d_call: TRBD2; j_call: TRBJ2-7; cdr3_nt: TGCAGCGTTAGACTAGCGGAGAGAACCTACGAGCAGTACTTC; cdr3_aa: CSVRLAERTYEQYF
clone_size: -; v_call: TRBV7-3; d_call: -; j_call: TRBJ1-1; cdr3_nt: TGTGCCAGCAGCAAAGGGGCCTCAGGAATGAACACTGAAGCTTTCTTT; cdr3_aa: CASSKGASGMNTEAFF
clone_size: -; v_call: TRBV5-5; d_call: -; j_call: TRBJ2-6; cdr3_nt: TGTGCCAGCAGCTTGGAACGGGTTCTTTCCTCTGGGGCCAACGTCCTGACTTTC; cdr3_aa: CASSLERVLSSGANVLTF
clone_size: -; v_call: TRBV27; d_call: -; j_call: TRBJ2-3; cdr3_nt: TGTGCCAGCAGTTCTCTTGGGGGGCCCACAGATACGCAGTATTTT; cdr3_aa: CASSSLGGPTDTQYF